This passage covers 19 T cell receptor beta chains from one sample sequenced in a study of identifying expanded T cells in peripheral blood. Here immunoSEQ multiplex PCR was the method, and the copy in TCRdb shows in-frame clones only, minus some. The profile shows some 97,000 clones, 80% to 90% of them singletons. Sequencing input: blood. These receptors came from a person aged 18 to 75 in good health.

CDR3 nucleotide sequence: TGTGCCAGCGTCCCCCGACTGAACACTGAAGCTTTCTTT. It yields the protein CASVPRLNTEAFF. V is TRBV13 and J is TRBJ1-1, with D unresolved. The CDR3 runs to 13 residues. The V end was cut by 8 bases, the J end by 0 bases, with 10 bases between. CDR1 is PRHDT and CDR2 is FYEKMQ in the germline V gene (reference sequence).

The chain carries TRBV10-3 and TRBJ1-5; weak D call: TRBD1 (5 bases). CDR1 is ENHRY and CDR2 is SYGVKD in the germline V gene. V was cut by 2 bases and J by 7 bases, with 12 bases left in between. This CDR3 has 14 amino acids. CDR3 coding DNA: TGTGCCATCAGTGAGCTGGGGGACTCGCAGCCCCAGCATTTT. Translation gives CAISELGDSQPQHF.

CDR3 sequence reads: CASSPSGGRSSYNEQFF. The CDR3 DNA reads as TGTGCCAGCAGCCCCTCGGGCGGGAGAAGCTCCTACAATGAGCAGTTCTTC. V usage is TRBV7-9 and J usage is TRBJ2-1; 7 bases agree with TRBD2. The V gene end was trimmed by 5 bases and the J gene end by 0 bases; junction bases not matched to a gene: 10. The germline V gene encodes CDR1 SEHNR and CDR2 FQNEAQ (reference sequence). This CDR3 region has 17 residues. The whole variable domain, remainder taken from reference TRBV7-9 and TRBJ2-1, is DTGVSQNPRHKITKRGQNVTFRCDPISEHNRLYWYRQTLGQGPEFLTYFQNEAQLEKSRLLSDRFSAERPKGSFSTLEIQRTEQGDSAMYLCASSPSGGRSSYNEQFFGPGTRLTVL.

With respect to this clone: At the DNA level, this CDR3 is encoded by other sequences in the same sample as well. The J gene is TRBJ1-5, the V gene TRBV18; maybe TRBD1 (5 bases). Germline loops: CDR1 KGHSH, CDR2 LQKENI. The CDR3 contains 14 residues. V was shortened by 1 base and J by 5 bases, with 9 bases between the two germline ends. The CDR3: CASSPQGRDQPQHF. The DNA of the CDR3 is TGTGCCAGCTCACCACAGGGGAGGGATCAGCCCCAGCATTTT.

The genes are TRBV5-1 and TRBJ2-1; possibly TRBD1 or TRBD2 for D (5 bases each). Germline loops: CDR1 SGHRS, CDR2 YFSETQ. The V gene lost 4 bases and the J gene lost 2 bases, with 19 bases spanning the gap. There are 17 residues in the CDR3. The CDR3 sequence is CASSATPVRDPYNEQFF. In nucleotides, the CDR3 is TGCGCCAGCAGCGCCACCCCGGTGAGGGACCCCTACAATGAGCAGTTCTTC.

This chain connects TRBV18 to TRBJ2-1; the D is unclear. Trimming stripped 2 bases from V and 0 bases from J, with 14 bases between. Germline CDR1 KGHSH, CDR2 LQKENI. This CDR3 is 17 amino acids long. The CDR3 here is CASSPVAVVSSYNEQFF. The CDR3 DNA sequence: TGTGCCAGCTCACCAGTGGCAGTGGTAAGCTCCTACAATGAGCAGTTCTTC.

This clone was counted a few times. This chain connects TRBV6-1 to TRBJ2-1, with D possibly TRBD2 on 6 matching bases. With 3 bases removed from V and 6 bases from J, the gap between germline ends came to 15 bases. There are 15 residues in the CDR3. Germline-derived CDR1 and CDR2 are MNHNS and SASEGT. CDR3 coding DNA: TGTGCCAGCAGTGACGACAGTCTGGGGGGCAATGAGCAGTTCTTC. It encodes CASSDDSLGGNEQFF.

The V gene is TRBV5-1, the J gene TRBJ2-1; weak D call: TRBD2 (6 bases). Germline-derived CDR1 and CDR2 are SGHRS and YFSETQ. Deletions cut 3 bases from V and 8 bases from J, with 27 bases between. The CDR3 consists of 18 residues. The CDR3 DNA is TGCGCCAGCAGCTGGGGTTGGTCGGGGGTCGAAGGTTTGGATGAGCAGTTCTTC. Protein: CASSWGWSGVEGLDEQFF.

The rearrangement links TRBV6-1 to TRBJ1-1; the D is unclear. Germline lookup yields CDR1 MNHNS and CDR2 SASEGT. Trimming left V 3 bases short and J 3 bases short, with 20 bases between. The CDR3 has 17 residues. The CDR3 region is CASSEGQFAGRDTEAFF. The DNA for the CDR3 is TGTGCCAGCAGTGAGGGTCAGTTCGCAGGACGGGACACTGAAGCTTTCTTT.

V and J are TRBV6-6 and TRBJ2-2, with unresolved D. Trimming took 5 bases from V and 0 from J, leaving 7 bases between them. Germline V CDR1 and CDR2: MNHNY, SVGAGI (reference sequence). The CDR3 loop spans 14 amino acids. The CDR3 bases are TGTGCCAGCAGTCTTACCACGAACACCGGGGAGCTGTTTTTT. Amino acids: CASSLTTNTGELFF.

The chain combines TRBV18 with TRBJ1-1; D may be TRBD1 (5 bases). The CDR3 spans 16 residues. The V gene's germline CDR1 is KGHSH and CDR2 LQKENI. Trimming removed 5 bases at V and 2 bases at J, with 18 bases between. CDR3 sequence reads: CASSGSRVGLNTEAFF. For the CDR3, the DNA is TGTGCCAGCTCAGGAAGTAGGGTGGGACTCAACACTGAAGCTTTCTTT.

This chain links TRBV11-2 with TRBJ2-3, with 14 bases identical to TRBD2. The CDR3 is 17 amino acids. The V gene's germline CDR1 is SGHAT and CDR2 FQNNGV. Trimming cost V 5 bases and J 2 bases; bases outside gene matches: 6. This chain's CDR3 is CASSRRLAGGLTDTQYF. CDR3 nucleotides: TGTGCCAGCAGCCGACGACTAGCGGGAGGGCTCACAGATACGCAGTATTTT. The whole variable domain, filled in from reference TRBV11-2 and TRBJ2-3, reads EAGVAQSPRYKIIEKRQSVAFWCNPISGHATLYWYQQILGQGPKLLIQFQNNGVVDDSQLPKDRFSAERLKGVDSTLKIQPAKLEDSAVYLCASSRRLAGGLTDTQYFGPGTRLTVL.

The CDR3 protein is CASSLAKETQYF. The CDR3 coding sequence is TGTGCCAGCAGCCTGGCGAAAGAGACCCAGTACTTC. The chain uses TRBV14 and TRBJ2-5; D remains ambiguous. The ends were cut back, 4 bases at V and 3 bases at J, with 6 bases in the middle. Germline values: CDR1 SGHDN, CDR2 FVKESK. The CDR3 spans 12 residues.

The chain carries TRBV11-3 and TRBJ2-3, with TRBD2 matching over 13 bases. The CDR3 loop spans 17 amino acids. Per the germline V gene, CDR1 is SGHNT and CDR2 is YENEEA. The V and J ends lost 5 bases and 2 bases, in that order; junction bases with no gene match: 7. CDR3 residues: CASSPRLAGGDTDTQYF. The CDR3 DNA follows: TGTGCCAGCAGCCCCAGACTAGCGGGAGGAGACACAGATACGCAGTATTTT.

This chain joins TRBV7-9 and TRBJ1-5, with 8 bases matching TRBD1. Looked up from germline, CDR1 is SEHNR and CDR2 is FQNEAQ (reference sequence). The CDR3 covers 15 residues. Unmatched junction bases numbered 8, after V lost 5 bases and J lost 5 bases. CDR3 loop: CASSQSGGLDQPQHF. CDR3 coding DNA: TGTGCCAGCAGCCAGTCAGGGGGCCTCGATCAGCCCCAGCATTTT.

This chain joins TRBV5-5 and TRBJ1-1, with D maybe TRBD1 (5 bases). CDR3 length equals 17 residues. Between the trimmed V and J ends, which lost 5 bases and 0 bases, there was a span of 20 bases. CDR1 and CDR2 from the germline V gene are SGHKS and YYEKEE (reference sequence). The CDR3 spells CASSSRALILMNTEAFF. The DNA of the CDR3 is TGTGCCAGCAGTTCCAGGGCATTAATCCTAATGAACACTGAAGCTTTCTTT. Full variable domain (rest looked up from reference TRBV5-5 and TRBJ1-1): DAGVTQSPTHLIKTRGQQVTLRCSPISGHKSVSWYQQVLGQGPQFIFQYYEKEERGRGNFPDRFSARQFPNYSSELNVNALLLGDSALYLCASSSRALILMNTEAFFGQGTRLTVV.

This clone was observed a handful of times. V and J are TRBV7-9 and TRBJ2-7; 8 bases match TRBD2. Germline V gene lookup returns CDR1 SEHNR and CDR2 FQNEAQ (reference sequence). The length of the CDR3 is 14 residues. The V and J ends lost 5 bases and 4 bases, in that order; junction bases with no gene match: 7. CDR3 residues: CASSLPTSVYEQYF. In DNA, the CDR3 is TGTGCCAGCAGCCTCCCGACTAGCGTGTACGAGCAGTACTTC.

This rearrangement joins TRBV19 to TRBJ2-7; the match to TRBD2 covers 7 bases. This CDR3 has 15 residues. The trim removed 6 bases at V and 3 bases at J, leaving 11 bases unmatched. Germline V gives CDR1 LNHDA, CDR2 SQIVND (reference sequence). The CDR3 here is CASSRGEAGVYEQYF. For the CDR3, the DNA is TGTGCCAGTAGCCGGGGGGAGGCGGGGGTCTACGAGCAGTACTTC.

The chain couples TRBV5-1 to TRBJ2-1; tentative D call: TRBD1 (6 bases). Germline CDR1 is SGHRS and CDR2 is YFSETQ. V shed 1 base and J shed 0 bases, with 14 bases lying between them. This CDR3 region has 17 residues. As DNA, the CDR3 is TGCGCCAGCAGCTTGAATGGGCAGGGGTCCTCCTACAATGAGCAGTTCTTC. Amino acids: CASSLNGQGSSYNEQFF.